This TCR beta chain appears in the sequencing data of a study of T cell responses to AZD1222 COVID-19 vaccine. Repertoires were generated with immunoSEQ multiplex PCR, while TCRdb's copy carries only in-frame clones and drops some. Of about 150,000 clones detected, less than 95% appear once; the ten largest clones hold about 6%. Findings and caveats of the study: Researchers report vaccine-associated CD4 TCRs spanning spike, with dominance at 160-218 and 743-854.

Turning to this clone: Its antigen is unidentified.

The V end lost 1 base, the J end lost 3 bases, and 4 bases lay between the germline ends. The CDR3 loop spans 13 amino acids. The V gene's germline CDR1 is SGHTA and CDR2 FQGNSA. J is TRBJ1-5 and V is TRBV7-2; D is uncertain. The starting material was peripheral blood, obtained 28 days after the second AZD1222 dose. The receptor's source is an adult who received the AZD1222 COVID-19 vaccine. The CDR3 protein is CASSLVTNQPQHF. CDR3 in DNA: TGTGCCAGCAGCTTAGTGACCAATCAGCCCCAGCATTTT.